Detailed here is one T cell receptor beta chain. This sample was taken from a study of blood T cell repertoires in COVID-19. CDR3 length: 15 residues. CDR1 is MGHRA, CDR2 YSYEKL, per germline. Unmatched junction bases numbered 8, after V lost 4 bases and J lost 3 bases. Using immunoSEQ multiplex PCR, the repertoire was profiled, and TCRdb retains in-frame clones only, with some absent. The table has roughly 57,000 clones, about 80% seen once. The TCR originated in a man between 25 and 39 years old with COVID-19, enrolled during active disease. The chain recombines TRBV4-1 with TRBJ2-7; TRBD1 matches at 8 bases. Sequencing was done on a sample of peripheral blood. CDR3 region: CASSRVSGGNYEQYF. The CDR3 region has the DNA TGCGCCAGCAGCCGAGTCTCAGGGGGCAACTACGAGCAGTACTTC.